This entry describes one T cell receptor (beta chain). This sample is drawn from a study of T cell responses to AZD1222 COVID-19 vaccine. The CDR3 covers 14 residues. V was cut by 1 base and J by 8 bases, with 15 bases left in between. Germline values: CDR1 SGHDT, CDR2 YYEEEE. Clones were read by immunoSEQ multiplex PCR, and TCRdb kept only the in-frame ones, dropping some. This table has 140,000 to 150,000 clones, around 91% appearing once. Specimen: peripheral blood, collected on day 0 of AZD1222 vaccination. The clonotype comes from an adult in good health. The rearrangement joins TRBV5-6 to TRBJ1-2, with D unclear. The CDR3 here is CASSLRRIVEGYTF. The CDR3 bases are TGTGCCAGCAGCTTGCGCCGGATAGTGGAAGGCTACACCTTC.